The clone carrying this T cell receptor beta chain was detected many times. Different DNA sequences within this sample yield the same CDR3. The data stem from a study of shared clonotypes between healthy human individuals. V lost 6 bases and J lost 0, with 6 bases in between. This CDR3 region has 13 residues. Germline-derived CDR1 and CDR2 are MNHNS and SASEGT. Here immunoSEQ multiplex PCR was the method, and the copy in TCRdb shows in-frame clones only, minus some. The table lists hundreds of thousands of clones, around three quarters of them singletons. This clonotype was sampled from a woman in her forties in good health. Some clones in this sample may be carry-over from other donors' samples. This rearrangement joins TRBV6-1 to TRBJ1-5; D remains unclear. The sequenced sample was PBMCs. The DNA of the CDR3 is TGTGCCAGCAGGAGCAATAGCAATCAGCCCCAGCATTTT. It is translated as CASRSNSNQPQHF.